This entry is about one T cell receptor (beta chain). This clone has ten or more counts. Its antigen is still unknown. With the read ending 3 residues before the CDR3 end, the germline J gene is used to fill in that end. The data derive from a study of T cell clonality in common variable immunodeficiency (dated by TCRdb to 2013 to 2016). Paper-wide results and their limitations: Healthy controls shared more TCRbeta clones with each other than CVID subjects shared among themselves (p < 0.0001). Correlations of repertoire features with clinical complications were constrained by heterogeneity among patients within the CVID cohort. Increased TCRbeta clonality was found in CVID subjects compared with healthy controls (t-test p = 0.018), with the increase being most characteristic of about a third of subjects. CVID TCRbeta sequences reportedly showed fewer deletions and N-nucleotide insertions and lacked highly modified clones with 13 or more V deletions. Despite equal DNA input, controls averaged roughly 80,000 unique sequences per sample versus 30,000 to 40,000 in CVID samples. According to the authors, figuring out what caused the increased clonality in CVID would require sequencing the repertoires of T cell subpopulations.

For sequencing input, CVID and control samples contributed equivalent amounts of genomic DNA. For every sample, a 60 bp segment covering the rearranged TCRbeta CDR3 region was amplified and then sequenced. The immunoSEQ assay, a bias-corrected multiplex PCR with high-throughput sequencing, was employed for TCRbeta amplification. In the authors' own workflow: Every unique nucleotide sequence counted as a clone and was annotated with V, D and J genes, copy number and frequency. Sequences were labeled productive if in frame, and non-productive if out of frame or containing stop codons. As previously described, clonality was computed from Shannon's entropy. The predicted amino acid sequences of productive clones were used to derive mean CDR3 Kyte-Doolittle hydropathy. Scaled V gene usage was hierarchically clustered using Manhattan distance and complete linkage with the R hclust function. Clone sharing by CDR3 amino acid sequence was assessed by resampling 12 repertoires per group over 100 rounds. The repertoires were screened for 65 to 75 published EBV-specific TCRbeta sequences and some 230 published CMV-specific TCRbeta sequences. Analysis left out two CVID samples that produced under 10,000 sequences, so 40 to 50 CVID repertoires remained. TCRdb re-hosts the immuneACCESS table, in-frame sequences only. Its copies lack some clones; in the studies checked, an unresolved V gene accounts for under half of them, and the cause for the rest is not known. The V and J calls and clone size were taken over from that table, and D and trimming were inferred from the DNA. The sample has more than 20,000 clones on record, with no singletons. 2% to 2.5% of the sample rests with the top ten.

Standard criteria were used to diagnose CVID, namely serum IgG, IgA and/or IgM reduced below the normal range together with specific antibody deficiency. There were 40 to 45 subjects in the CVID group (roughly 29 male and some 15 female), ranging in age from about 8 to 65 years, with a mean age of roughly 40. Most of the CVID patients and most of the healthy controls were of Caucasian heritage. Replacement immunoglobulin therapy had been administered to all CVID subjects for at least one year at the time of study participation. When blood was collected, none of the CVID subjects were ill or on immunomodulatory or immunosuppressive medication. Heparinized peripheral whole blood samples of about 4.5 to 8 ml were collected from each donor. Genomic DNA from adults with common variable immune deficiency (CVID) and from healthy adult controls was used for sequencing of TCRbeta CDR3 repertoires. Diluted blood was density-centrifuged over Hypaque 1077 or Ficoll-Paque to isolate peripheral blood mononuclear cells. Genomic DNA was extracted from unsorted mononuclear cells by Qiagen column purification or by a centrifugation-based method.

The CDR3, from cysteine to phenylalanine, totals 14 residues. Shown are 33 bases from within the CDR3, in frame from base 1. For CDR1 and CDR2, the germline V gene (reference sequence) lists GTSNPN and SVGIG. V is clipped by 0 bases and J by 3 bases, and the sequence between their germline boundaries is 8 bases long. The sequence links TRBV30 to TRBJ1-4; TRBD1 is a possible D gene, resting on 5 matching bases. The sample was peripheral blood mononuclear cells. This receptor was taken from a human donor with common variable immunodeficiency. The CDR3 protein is CAWSVGLPNEKLFF. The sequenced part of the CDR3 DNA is TGTGCCTGGAGTGTGGGGCTGCCTAATGAAAAA.